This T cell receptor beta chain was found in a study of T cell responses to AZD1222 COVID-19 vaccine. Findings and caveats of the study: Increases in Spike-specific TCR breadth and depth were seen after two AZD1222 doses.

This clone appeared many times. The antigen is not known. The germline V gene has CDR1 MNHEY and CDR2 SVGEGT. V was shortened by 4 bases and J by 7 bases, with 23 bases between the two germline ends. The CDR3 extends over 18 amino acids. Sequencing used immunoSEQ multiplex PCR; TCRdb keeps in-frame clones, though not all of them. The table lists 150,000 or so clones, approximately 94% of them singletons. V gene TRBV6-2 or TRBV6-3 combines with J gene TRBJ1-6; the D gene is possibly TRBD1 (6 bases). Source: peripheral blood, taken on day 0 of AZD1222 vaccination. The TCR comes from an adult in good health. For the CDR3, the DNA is TGTGCCAGCAGTTCTGATCTGGATGAGATCAGGGGAAATTCACCCCTCCACTTT. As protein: CASSSDLDEIRGNSPLHF.